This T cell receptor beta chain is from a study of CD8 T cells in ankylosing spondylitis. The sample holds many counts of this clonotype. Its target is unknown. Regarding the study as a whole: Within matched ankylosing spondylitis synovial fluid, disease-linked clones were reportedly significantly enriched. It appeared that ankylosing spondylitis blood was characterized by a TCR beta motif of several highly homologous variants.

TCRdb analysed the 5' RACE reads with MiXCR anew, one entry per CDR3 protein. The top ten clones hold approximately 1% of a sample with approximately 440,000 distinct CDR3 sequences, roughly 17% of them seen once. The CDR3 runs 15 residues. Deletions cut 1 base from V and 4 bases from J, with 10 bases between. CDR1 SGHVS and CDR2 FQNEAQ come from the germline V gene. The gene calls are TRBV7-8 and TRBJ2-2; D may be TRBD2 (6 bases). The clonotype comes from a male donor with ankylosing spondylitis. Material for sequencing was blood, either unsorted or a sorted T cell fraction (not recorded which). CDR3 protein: CASSLGRLGTGELFF. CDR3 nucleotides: TGTGCCAGCAGCTTAGGTCGACTAGGCACCGGGGAGCTGTTTTTT.